These T cell receptor beta chains were read from a single sample in a study of cytomegalovirus exposure and HLA in healthy donors. Sequencing was performed with immunoSEQ multiplex PCR; in TCRdb, only in-frame clones are kept and a portion is missing. Of around 110,000 clones listed, roughly 68% are singletons. The sample was PBMCs. These receptors all stem from a woman in her 30s in good health and CMV-seronegative. CDR3s include the opening cysteine and the closing phenylalanine or tryptophan. Each record gives: J gene, CDR3 length, V gene, clone size, D gene, CDR3 DNA, CDR3 protein. A D gene is named only where the DNA matches it firmly. Size tells how often a clone was seen (once, few, many) or the class of an expanded clone, and some rows leave it out.

TRBJ1-2 | 15 | TRBV27 | once | TRBD1 | TGTGCCAGCATCGGATTCTCGGACAGGACCTATGGCTACACCTTC | CASIGFSDRTYGYTF
TRBJ2-5 | 15 | TRBV7-7 | . | . | TGTGCTAGCAGTTCTCTCAGGGGCAAACAAGAGACCCAGTACTTC | CASSSLRGKQETQYF
TRBJ1-5 | 15 | TRBV6-1 | many | . | TGTGCCAGCAGTGAAGCAGAGATCGGAGGGCAGCCCCAGCATTTT | CASSEAEIGGQPQHF
TRBJ2-2 | 16 | TRBV4-3 | . | . | TGCGCCAGCAGCCAATTTCTTGGGGGGGCAACCGGGGAGCTGTTTTTT | CASSQFLGGATGELFF
TRBJ1-1 | 11 | TRBV30 | . | . | TGTGCCTGGGCCACGGACACTGAAGCTTTCTTT | CAWATDTEAFF
TRBJ1-2 | 16 | TRBV7-9 | . | TRBD1 | TGTGCCAGCAGCCCGACGACAGGGAGTTATTACTATGGCTACACCTTC | CASSPTTGSYYYGYTF
TRBJ1-1 | 17 | TRBV29-1 | . | TRBD1 | TGCAGCGTTGAAGGGCGCTTTAGGGCAGGGGGCAATGACGCCGCTTTCTTT | CSVEGRFRAGGNDAAFF
TRBJ1-2 | 12 | TRBV4-3 | . | . | TGCGCCAGCAGCCAAAATACGGATGGCTACACCTTC | CASSQNTDGYTF
TRBJ2-2 | 16 | TRBV28 | . | TRBD2 | TGTGCCAGCAGTTCCGTAGCGGGAGGGAGGACCGGGGAGCTGTTTTTT | CASSSVAGGRTGELFF
TRBJ1-5 | 13 | TRBV6-1 | . | . | TGTGCCAGCAGTAGGGGTAGCAATCAGCCCCAGCATTTT | CASSRGSNQPQHF
TRBJ1-3 | 11 | TRBV29-1 | . | . | TGCAGCGTTGAAGATCGGAACACCATATATTTT | CSVEDRNTIYF
TRBJ1-4 | 15 | TRBV10-3 | . | TRBD1 | TGTGCCATCAGTGAGAAAGACAGGGCGGGGGAAAAACTGTTTTTT | CAISEKDRAGEKLFF
TRBJ2-7 | 16 | TRBV27 | . | . | TGTGCCAGCAGACAATCCCGGGACTCCGGACCCTACGAGCAGTACTTC | CASRQSRDSGPYEQYF
TRBJ1-4 | 16 | TRBV5-1 | . | . | TGCGCCAGCAGCTTGAGGCAGGCAAAGGATAATGAAAAACTGTTTTTT | CASSLRQAKDNEKLFF
TRBJ2-1 | 17 | TRBV7-8 | . | TRBD2 | TGTGCCAGCAGCTTTACGGGACTAGCGGAAACCTACAATGAGCAGTTCTTC | CASSFTGLAETYNEQFF
TRBJ1-4 | 17 | TRBV4-3 | . | . | TGCGCCAGCAGCCAAAGGGACTATGCATCAACTAATGAAAAACTGTTTTTT | CASSQRDYASTNEKLFF
TRBJ2-5 | 13 | TRBV7-9 | . | . | TGTGCCAGCACTGACAGAACCCAAGAGACCCAGTACTTC | CASTDRTQETQYF
TRBJ1-2 | 13 | TRBV5-1 | . | . | TGCGCCAGCAGCCCGGTCGTCGCCTATGGCTACACCTTC | CASSPVVAYGYTF
TRBJ1-1 | 13 | TRBV2 | once | TRBD1 | TGTGCCAGCAGTCTTGACAGGGTCGCTGAAGCTTTCTTT | CASSLDRVAEAFF
TRBJ1-5 | 14 | TRBV4-3 | . | . | TGCGCCAGCAGCCAAGGAACAGGGTGGCAGCCCCAGCATTTT | CASSQGTGWQPQHF
TRBJ1-4 | 13 | TRBV6-1 | once | TRBD1 | TGTGCCAGCTCGGGACAGGGTTATGAAAAACTGTTTTTT | CASSGQGYEKLFF
TRBJ2-3 | 16 | TRBV5-6 | once | TRBD2 | TGTGCCAGCAGCTTCTGGACAAGCGGGGGCACAGATACGCAGTATTTT | CASSFWTSGGTDTQYF
TRBJ2-6 | 17 | TRBV5-6 | . | . | TGTGCCAGCAGCTTGGTACAGTTTGCTTCCGGGGCCAACGTCCTGACTTTC | CASSLVQFASGANVLTF
TRBJ2-5 | 15 | TRBV21-1 | many | . | TGTGCCAGCAGCAAAGGGCCGGTCCTACGGGGGACCCAGTACTTC | CASSKGPVLRGTQYF
TRBJ1-1 | 14 | TRBV13 | . | . | TGTGCCACCTGCTCCGGGACACCGAACACTGAAGCTTTCTTT | CATCSGTPNTEAFF
TRBJ2-7 | 13 | TRBV5-8 | . | TRBD1 | TGTGCCAGCAGCTGGCCGGACAGGGACGAGCAGTACTTC | CASSWPDRDEQYF
TRBJ1-1 | 10 | TRBV29-1 | . | . | TGCAGCGTTGAGTGGCAGGAAGCTTTCTTT | CSVEWQEAFF
TRBJ2-7 | 16 | TRBV6-5 | . | . | TGTGCCAGCAGTTACTCCCTCGGGGTTCCCCCCTACGAGCAGTACTTC | CASSYSLGVPPYEQYF
TRBJ1-1 | 15 | TRBV11-3 | . | TRBD1 | TGTGCCAGCAGCCAGACAGGGCTTAGGGACACTGAAGCTTTCTTT | CASSQTGLRDTEAFF